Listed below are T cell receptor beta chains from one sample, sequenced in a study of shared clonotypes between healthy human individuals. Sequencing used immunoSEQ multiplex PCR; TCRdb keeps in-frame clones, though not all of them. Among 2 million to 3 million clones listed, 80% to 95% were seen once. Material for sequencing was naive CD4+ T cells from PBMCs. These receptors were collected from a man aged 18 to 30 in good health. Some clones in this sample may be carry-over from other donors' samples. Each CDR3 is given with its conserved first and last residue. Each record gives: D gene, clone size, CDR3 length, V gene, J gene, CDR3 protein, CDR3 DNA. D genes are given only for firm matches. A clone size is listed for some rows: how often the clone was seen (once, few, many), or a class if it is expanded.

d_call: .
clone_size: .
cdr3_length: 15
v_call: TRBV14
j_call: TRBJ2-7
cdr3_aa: CASSPVGGRPHEQYF
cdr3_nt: TGTGCCAGCAGCCCCGTCGGGGGGCGCCCCCACGAGCAGTACTTC

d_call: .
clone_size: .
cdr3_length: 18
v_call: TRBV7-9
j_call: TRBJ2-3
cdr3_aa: CAITRARLAMIPTDTQYF
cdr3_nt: TGTGCCATCACCAGGGCGCGATTGGCAATGATCCCCACAGATACGCAGTATTTT

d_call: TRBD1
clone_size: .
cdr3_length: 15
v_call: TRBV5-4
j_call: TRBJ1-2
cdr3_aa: CASSLRQGQGGGYTF
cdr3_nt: TGTGCCAGCAGCTTGAGGCAGGGACAGGGGGGAGGCTACACCTTC

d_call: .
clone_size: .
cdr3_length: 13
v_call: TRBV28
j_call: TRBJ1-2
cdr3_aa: CASEEGANYGYTF
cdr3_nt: TGTGCCTCGGAGGAGGGCGCTAACTATGGCTACACCTTC

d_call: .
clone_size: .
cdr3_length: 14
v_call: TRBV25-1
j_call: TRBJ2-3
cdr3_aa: CASSEVEGGDTQYF
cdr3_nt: TGTGCCAGCAGTGAAGTGGAGGGGGGAGATACGCAGTATTTT

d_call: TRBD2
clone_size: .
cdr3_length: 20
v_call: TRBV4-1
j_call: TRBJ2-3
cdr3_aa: CASSQDFGTSGSMGTDTQYF
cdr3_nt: TGCGCCAGCAGCCAAGATTTCGGGACTAGCGGGAGTATGGGGACAGATACGCAGTATTTT

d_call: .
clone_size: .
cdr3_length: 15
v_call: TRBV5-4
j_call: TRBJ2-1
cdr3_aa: CASIPGSGSYNEQFF
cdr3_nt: TGTGCCAGCATCCCTGGGTCGGGTTCCTACAATGAGCAGTTCTTC

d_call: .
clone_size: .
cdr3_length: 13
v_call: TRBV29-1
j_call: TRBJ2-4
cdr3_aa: CSVAWQGGEVQYF
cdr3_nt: TGCAGCGTTGCATGGCAGGGGGGAGAAGTTCAGTACTTC

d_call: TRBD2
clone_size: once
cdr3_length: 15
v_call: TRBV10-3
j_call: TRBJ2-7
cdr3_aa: CAISDRLAGPYEQYF
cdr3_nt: TGTGCCATCAGTGATAGGCTAGCGGGACCCTACGAGCAGTACTTC

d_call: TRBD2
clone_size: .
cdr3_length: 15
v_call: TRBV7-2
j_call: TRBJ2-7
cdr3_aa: CASSAGGPQYYEQYF
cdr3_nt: TGTGCCAGCAGCGCGGGAGGACCTCAGTACTACGAGCAGTACTTC

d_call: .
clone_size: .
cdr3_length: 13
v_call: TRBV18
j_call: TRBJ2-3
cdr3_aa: CASSSLITDTQYF
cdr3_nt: TGTGCCAGCTCATCTTTAATCACAGATACGCAGTATTTT

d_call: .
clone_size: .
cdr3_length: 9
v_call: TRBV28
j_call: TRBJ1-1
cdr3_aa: CASSPPSFF
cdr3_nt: TGTGCCAGCAGTCCCCCTTCTTTCTTT

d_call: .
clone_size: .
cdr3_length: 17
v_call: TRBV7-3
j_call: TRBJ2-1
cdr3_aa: CASSFGGGGRSSNEQFF
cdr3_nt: TGTGCCAGCAGCTTTGGGGGCGGTGGCCGGAGTTCAAATGAGCAGTTCTTC

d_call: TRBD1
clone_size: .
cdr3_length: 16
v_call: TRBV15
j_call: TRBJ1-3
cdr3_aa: CATSRDTTGAGNTIYF
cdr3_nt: TGTGCCACCAGCAGAGACACGACAGGGGCTGGAAACACCATATATTTT

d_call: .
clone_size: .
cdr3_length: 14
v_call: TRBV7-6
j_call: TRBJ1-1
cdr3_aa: CASSLGGRNTEAFF
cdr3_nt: TGTGCCAGCAGCTTGGGGGGGAGGAACACTGAAGCTTTCTTT

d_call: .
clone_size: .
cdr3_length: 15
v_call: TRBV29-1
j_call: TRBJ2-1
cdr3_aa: CSASFAGRIYNEQFF
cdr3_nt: TGCAGCGCTAGCTTCGCGGGACGAATCTACAATGAGCAGTTCTTC

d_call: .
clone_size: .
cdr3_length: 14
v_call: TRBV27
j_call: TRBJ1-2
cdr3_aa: CASSSIGMGYGYTF
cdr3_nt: TGTGCCAGCAGTTCCATCGGAATGGGCTATGGCTACACCTTC

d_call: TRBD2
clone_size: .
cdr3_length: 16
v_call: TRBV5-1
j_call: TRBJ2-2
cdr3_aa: CASSLVAGGRTGELFF
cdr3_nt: TGCGCCAGCAGCTTGGTGGCGGGAGGGCGGACCGGGGAGCTGTTTTTT

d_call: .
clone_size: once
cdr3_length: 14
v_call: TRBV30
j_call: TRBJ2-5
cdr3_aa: CAWSRGQGQETQYF
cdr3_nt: TGTGCCTGGAGTCGGGGGCAGGGTCAAGAGACCCAGTACTTC

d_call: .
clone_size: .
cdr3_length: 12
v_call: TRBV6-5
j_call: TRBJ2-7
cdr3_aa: CASSSQVGEQYF
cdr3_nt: TGTGCCAGCAGTTCACAGGTCGGCGAGCAGTACTTC

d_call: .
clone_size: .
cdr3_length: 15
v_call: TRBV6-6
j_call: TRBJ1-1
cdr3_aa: CASSYSLVGGGGAFF
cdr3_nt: TGTGCCAGCAGTTACTCTCTTGTAGGGGGAGGTGGAGCTTTCTTT

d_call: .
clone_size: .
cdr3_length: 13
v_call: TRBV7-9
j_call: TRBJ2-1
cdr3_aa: CASSLARNNEQFF
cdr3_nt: TGTGCCAGCAGCTTAGCCAGGAACAATGAGCAGTTCTTC

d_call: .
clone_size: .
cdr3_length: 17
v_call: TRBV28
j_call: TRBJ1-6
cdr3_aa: CASIGSTGSGDNSPLHF
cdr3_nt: TGTGCCAGCATCGGGAGCACGGGTTCTGGAGATAATTCACCCCTCCACTTT

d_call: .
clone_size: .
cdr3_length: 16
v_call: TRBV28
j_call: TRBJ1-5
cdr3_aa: CASSAFRGSFNQPQHF
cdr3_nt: TGTGCCAGCAGCGCGTTTCGGGGGTCGTTCAATCAGCCCCAGCATTTT

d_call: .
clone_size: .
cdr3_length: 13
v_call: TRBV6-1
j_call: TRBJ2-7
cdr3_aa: CASSEALTAEQYF
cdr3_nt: TGTGCCAGCAGTGAAGCCCTGACAGCCGAGCAGTACTTC

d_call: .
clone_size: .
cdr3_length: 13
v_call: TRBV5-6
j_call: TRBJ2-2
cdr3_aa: CASSRTDTGELFF
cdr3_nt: TGTGCCAGCAGTAGGACGGACACCGGGGAGCTGTTTTTT

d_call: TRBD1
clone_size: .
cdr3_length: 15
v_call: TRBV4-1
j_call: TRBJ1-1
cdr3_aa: CASSPGQGASTEAFF
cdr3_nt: TGCGCCAGCAGCCCCGGACAGGGAGCGAGCACTGAAGCTTTCTTT

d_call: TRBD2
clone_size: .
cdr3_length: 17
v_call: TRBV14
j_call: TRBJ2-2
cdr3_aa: CASSYFPGTSASGELFF
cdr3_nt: TGTGCCAGCAGCTACTTTCCCGGGACTAGCGCGTCCGGGGAGCTGTTTTTT

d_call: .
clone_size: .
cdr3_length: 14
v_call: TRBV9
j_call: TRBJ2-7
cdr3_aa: CASSVEVAALEQYF
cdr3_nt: TGTGCCAGCAGCGTAGAGGTGGCGGCCCTCGAGCAGTACTTC

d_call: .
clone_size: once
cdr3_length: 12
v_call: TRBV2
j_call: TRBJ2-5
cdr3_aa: CASSGPGETQYF
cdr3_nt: TGTGCCAGCAGTGGGCCGGGGGAGACCCAGTACTTC

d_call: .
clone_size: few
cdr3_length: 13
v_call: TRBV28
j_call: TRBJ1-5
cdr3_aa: CASSLVGNQPQHF
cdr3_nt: TGTGCCAGCAGTTTAGTGGGCAATCAGCCCCAGCATTTT

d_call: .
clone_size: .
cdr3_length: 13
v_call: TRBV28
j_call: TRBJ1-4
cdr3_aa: CASRLIVGGKLFF
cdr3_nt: TGTGCCAGCAGGCTTATAGTAGGGGGAAAACTGTTTTTT

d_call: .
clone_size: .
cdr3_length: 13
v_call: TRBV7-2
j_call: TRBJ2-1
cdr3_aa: CASSLGGIDEQFF
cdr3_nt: TGTGCCAGCAGCTTAGGAGGGATCGATGAGCAGTTCTTC

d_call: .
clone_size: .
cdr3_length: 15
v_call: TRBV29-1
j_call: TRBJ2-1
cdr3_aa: CSVGSIGGSYNEQFF
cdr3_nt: TGCAGCGTTGGGTCCATAGGGGGCTCCTACAATGAGCAGTTCTTC

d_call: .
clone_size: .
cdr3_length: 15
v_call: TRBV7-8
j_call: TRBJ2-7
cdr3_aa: CASSHTRVPTYEQYF
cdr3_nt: TGTGCCAGCAGTCATACAAGGGTTCCTACCTACGAGCAGTACTTC

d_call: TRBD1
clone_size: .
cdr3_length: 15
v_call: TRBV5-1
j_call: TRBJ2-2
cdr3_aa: CASSVGTVDTGELFF
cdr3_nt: TGCGCCAGCAGCGTGGGGACAGTTGATACCGGGGAGCTGTTTTTT

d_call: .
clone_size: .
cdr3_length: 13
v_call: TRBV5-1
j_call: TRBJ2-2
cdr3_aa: CASSSEPRGELFF
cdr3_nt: TGCGCCAGCAGCTCCGAGCCAAGGGGGGAGCTGTTTTTT

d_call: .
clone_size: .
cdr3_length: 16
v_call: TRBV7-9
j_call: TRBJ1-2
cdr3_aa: CASSFRPDLGDYGYTF
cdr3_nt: TGTGCCAGCAGCTTCCGTCCAGACCTGGGCGACTATGGCTACACCTTC

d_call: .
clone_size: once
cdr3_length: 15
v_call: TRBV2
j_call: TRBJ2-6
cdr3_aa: CASSNEGSGANVLTF
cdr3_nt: TGTGCCAGCAGTAACGAGGGCTCTGGGGCCAACGTCCTGACTTTC

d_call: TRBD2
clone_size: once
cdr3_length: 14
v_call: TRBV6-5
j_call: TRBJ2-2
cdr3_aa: CASRGGRSTGELFF
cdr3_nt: TGTGCCAGCAGAGGCGGGAGGAGTACCGGGGAGCTGTTTTTT

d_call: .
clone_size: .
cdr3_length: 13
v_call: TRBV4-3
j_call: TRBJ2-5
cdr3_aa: CASSQEPGETQYF
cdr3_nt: TGCGCCAGCAGCCAAGAACCCGGGGAGACCCAGTACTTC

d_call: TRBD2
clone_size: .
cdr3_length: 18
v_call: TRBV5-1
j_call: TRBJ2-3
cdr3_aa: CASSGGLAGAVPRDTQYF
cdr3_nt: TGCGCCAGCAGCGGGGGACTAGCGGGAGCTGTTCCGCGAGATACGCAGTATTTT

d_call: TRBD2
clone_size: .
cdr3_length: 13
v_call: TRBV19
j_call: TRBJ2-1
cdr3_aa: CASSAGLPNEQFF
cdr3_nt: TGTGCCAGTAGTGCGGGACTACCTAATGAGCAGTTCTTC

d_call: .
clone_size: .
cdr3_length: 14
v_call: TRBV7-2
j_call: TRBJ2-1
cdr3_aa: CASSLDTRLNEQFF
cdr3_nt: TGTGCCAGCAGCTTGGACACCCGCCTCAATGAGCAGTTCTTC

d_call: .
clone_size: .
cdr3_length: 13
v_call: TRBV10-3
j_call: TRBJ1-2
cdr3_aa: CAISDPRVYGYTF
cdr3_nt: TGTGCCATTTCGGATCCGCGGGTTTATGGCTACACCTTC

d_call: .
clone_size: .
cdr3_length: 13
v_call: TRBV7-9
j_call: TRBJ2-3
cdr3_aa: CASSFDGADTQYF
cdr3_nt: TGTGCCAGCAGCTTTGATGGGGCAGATACGCAGTATTTT

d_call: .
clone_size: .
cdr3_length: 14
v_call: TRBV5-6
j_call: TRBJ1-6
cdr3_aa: CASSLRSYNSPLHF
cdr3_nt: TGTGCCAGCAGCTTGCGGTCCTATAATTCACCCCTCCACTTT

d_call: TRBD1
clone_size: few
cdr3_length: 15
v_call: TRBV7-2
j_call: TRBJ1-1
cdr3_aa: CASSWAGQWNTEAFF
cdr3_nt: TGTGCCAGCAGCTGGGCGGGACAGTGGAACACTGAAGCTTTCTTT

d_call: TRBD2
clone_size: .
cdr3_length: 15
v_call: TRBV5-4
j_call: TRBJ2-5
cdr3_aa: CASRRSLAVQETQYF
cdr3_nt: TGTGCCAGCAGACGGAGCCTAGCGGTACAAGAGACCCAGTACTTC

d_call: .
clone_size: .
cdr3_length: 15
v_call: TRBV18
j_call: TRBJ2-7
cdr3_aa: CASSFTRGSSYEQYF
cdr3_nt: TGTGCCAGCTCATTTACAAGGGGAAGCTCCTACGAGCAGTACTTC

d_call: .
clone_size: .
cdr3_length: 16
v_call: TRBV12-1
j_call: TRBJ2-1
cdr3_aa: CASSSCERESYNEQFF
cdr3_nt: TGTGCCAGCAGCTCGTGTGAGCGGGAGTCTTACAATGAGCAGTTCTTC

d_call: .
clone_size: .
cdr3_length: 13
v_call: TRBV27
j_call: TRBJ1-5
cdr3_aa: CASRKGGGQPQHF
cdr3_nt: TGTGCCAGCAGGAAGGGGGGCGGTCAGCCCCAGCATTTT

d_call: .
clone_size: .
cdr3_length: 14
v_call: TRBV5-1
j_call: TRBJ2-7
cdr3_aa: CASSLGLSTYEQYF
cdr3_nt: TGCGCCAGCAGTCTCGGACTTTCTACCTACGAGCAGTACTTC

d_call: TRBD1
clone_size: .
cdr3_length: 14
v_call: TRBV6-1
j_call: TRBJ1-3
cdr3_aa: CASTLTGTGNTIYF
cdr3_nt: TGTGCCAGCACCCTGACAGGGACTGGAAACACCATATATTTT

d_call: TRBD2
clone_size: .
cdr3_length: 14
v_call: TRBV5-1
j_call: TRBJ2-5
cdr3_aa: CASTSGRPEETQYF
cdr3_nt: TGCGCCAGCACCAGCGGGAGGCCGGAGGAGACCCAGTACTTC

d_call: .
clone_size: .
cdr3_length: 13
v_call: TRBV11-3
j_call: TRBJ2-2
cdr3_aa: CASSFGGPGELFF
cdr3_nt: TGTGCCAGCAGCTTTGGGGGGCCCGGGGAGCTGTTTTTT

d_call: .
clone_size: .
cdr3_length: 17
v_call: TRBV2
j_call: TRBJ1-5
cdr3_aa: CASSEALSPSSNQPQHF
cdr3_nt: TGTGCCAGCAGTGAAGCGCTTAGCCCTTCTAGCAATCAGCCCCAGCATTTT